This is a list of T cell receptor beta chains from one sample in a study of identical twins. One entry per CDR3 protein results from TCRdb running MiXCR on the 5' RACE reads. In the table there are about 240,000 distinct CDR3 sequences, approximately 7.8% of which are singletons. This sample also appeared in a second study, on yellow fever vaccine responses in identical twins.

Specimen: CD8+ T cells sorted from blood. The receptors shown here come from a woman aged 18-29 years in good health. Each CDR3 is given with its conserved first and last residue.

v_call	cdr3_aa
TRBV20-1	CSTNTGDAFF
TRBV3-1	CASSATGGRETQYF
TRBV27	CASSPAGGVYNEQFF
TRBV20-1	CSAPGGRNTQYF
TRBV15	CATSDDYEGTDTQYF
TRBV19	CASSTTSGRIADTRYF
TRBV28	CASRGMSYNEQFF
TRBV3-1	CASSQGQGTYGYTF
TRBV29-1	CSVEDLGGGAFF
TRBV7-8	CASSLAFLANVETQYF
TRBV7-8	CASSTRGGNTEAFF
TRBV9	CASSVYPSGDVTGELFF
TRBV12-3/TRBV12-4	CASSPAASGQPQHF
TRBV27	CASSLLAGTANNEQFF
TRBV4-1	CASSQAGYNEQFF